What follows describes a single T cell receptor (beta chain). What it binds is unknown. This entry belongs to a study of immune evolution from preneoplasia to lung adenocarcinoma. Study findings and constraints: Later-stage lesions seemingly showed higher T cell density and diversity than normal lung. From normal lung to invasive adenocarcinoma, top clone frequencies appeared to decrease.

Generated by immunoSEQ multiplex PCR, the TCRdb table keeps only in-frame clones and is missing some. The table has approximately 5,800 clones, 70% to 80% seen once; the top ten hold about 14%. Patient tissue came from resections in Japan or China, 2014–2017. Germline V lookup: CDR1 SGHRS, CDR2 YFSETQ. V gave up 4 bases and J gave up 0 bases, with 15 bases separating them. The CDR3 is made up of 16 amino acids. The source is a person aged 70 to 79 with lung adenocarcinoma. The rearrangement uses TRBV5-1 and TRBJ2-3; D possibly uses TRBD1 or TRBD2 (5 bases each). Sample: FFPE adjacent normal lung tissue. CDR3: CASSLGGRTSTDTQYF. The CDR3 nucleotides are TGCGCCAGCAGCCTTGGGGGACGAACTAGCACAGATACGCAGTATTTT.